This is a list of T cell receptor beta chains from one sample in a study of T cell responses to AZD1222 COVID-19 vaccine. Assay: immunoSEQ multiplex PCR; the TCRdb copy retains only in-frame clones and omits some. The sample holds some 75,000 clones, about 88% seen once. Sequencing used peripheral blood, obtained on day 0 of AZD1222 vaccination. These receptors were collected from an adult in good health. CDR3s include the opening cysteine and the closing phenylalanine or tryptophan.

cdr3_length	j_call	v_call	cdr3_aa
14	TRBJ1-5	TRBV4-2	CASSPTTGDQPQHF
14	TRBJ1-4	TRBV28	CASSLYPGMGKLFF
12	TRBJ1-2	TRBV7-2	CASSFARDGYTF
15	TRBJ2-2	TRBV7-3	CASSQKTGNTGELFF
16	TRBJ1-3	TRBV4-2	CASSLPADISGNTIYF
16	TRBJ2-2	TRBV5-1	CASARLAGEGTGELFF
17	TRBJ2-1	TRBV4-1	CASSQDRRTVGYNEQFF
14	TRBJ1-2	TRBV5-8	CASSSSLGIYGYTF
13	TRBJ2-1	TRBV12-3/TRBV12-4	CASSPPPYNEQFF
14	TRBJ2-4	TRBV29-1	CSVGGTRPGDIQYF
14	TRBJ1-1	TRBV6-5	CASVRYELNTEAFF
15	TRBJ1-4	TRBV7-2	CASSTGLTTNEKLFF
15	TRBJ2-4	TRBV6-5	CASLVGTSGRNIQYF
15	TRBJ1-2	TRBV5-6	CASSSRQGQNYGYTF
15	TRBJ2-1	TRBV29-1	CSVEITGSSYNEQFF
14	TRBJ2-2	TRBV28	CASRPGLAVGELFF
13	TRBJ1-1	TRBV7-8	CASSLALNTEAFF
15	TRBJ1-6	TRBV2	CASSERSSYNSPLHF
13	TRBJ1-1	TRBV3-1/TRBV3-2	CASSQEGVTEAFF
12	TRBJ2-1	TRBV29-1	CSVGEGAGEQFF
12	TRBJ1-2	TRBV10-3	CATQGPSRGYTF
14	TRBJ2-1	TRBV6-6	CASSFPQIGNEQFF
14	TRBJ1-4	TRBV3-1/TRBV3-2	CASSLGQGGEKLFF
14	TRBJ1-1	TRBV29-1	CSANREDLNTEAFF
13	TRBJ1-2	TRBV30	CAWSPGPSSGYTF
16	TRBJ2-1	TRBV27	CASSLWGTGRAAEQFF
14	TRBJ2-5	TRBV19	CASSLGQGDETQYF
14	TRBJ1-2	TRBV5-1	CASSPRTGNYGYTF